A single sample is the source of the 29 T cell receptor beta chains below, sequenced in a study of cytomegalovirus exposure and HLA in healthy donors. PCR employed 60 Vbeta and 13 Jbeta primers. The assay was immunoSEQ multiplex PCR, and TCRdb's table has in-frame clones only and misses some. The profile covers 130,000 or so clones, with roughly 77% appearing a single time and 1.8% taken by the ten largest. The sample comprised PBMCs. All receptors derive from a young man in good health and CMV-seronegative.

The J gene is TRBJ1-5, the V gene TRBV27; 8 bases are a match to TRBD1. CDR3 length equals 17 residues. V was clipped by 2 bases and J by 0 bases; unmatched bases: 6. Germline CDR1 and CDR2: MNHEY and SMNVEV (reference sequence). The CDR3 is CASSLLGQAISNQPQHF. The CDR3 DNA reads TGTGCCAGCAGTTTACTGGGACAGGCCATTAGCAATCAGCCCCAGCATTTT.

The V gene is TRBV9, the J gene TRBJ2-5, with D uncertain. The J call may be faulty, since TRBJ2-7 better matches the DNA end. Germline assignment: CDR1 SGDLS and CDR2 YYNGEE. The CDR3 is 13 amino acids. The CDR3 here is CASSPFGSYEQYF. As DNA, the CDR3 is TGTGCCAGCAGCCCCTTCGGGTCATACGAGCAGTACTTC.

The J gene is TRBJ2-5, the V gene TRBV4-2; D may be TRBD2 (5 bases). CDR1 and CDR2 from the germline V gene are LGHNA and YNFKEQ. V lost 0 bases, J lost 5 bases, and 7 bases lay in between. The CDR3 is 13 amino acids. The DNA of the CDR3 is TGTGCCAGCAGCCAAGAACTAGAGGAGACCCAGTACTTC. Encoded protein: CASSQELEETQYF.

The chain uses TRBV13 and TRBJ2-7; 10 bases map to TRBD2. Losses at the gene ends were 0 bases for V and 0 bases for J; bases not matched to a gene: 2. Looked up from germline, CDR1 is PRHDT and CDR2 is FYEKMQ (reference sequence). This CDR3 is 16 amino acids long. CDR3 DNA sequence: TGTGCCAGCAGCTTAGGGCTAGCGGGGGTCTCCTACGAGCAGTACTTC. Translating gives CASSLGLAGVSYEQYF.

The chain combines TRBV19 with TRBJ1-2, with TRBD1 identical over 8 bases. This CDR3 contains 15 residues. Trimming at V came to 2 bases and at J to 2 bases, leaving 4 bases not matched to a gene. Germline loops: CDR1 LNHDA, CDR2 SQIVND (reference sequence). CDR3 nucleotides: TGTGCCAGTAGTATATCCAGGACAGGGAACTATGGCTACACCTTC. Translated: CASSISRTGNYGYTF.

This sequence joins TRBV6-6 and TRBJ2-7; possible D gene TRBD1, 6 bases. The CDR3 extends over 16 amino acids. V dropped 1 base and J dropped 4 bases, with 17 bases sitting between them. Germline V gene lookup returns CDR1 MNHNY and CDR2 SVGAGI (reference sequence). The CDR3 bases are TGTGCCAGCAGTTACTACCCGACAGGCGAAGGGTACGAGCAGTACTTC. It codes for CASSYYPTGEGYEQYF.

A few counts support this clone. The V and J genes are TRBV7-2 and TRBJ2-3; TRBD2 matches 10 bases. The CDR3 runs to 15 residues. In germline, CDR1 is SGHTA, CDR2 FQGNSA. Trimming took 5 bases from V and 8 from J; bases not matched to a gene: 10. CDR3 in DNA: TGTGCCAGCAGCAAAGGACTAGCGGCCTCCGGTACGCAGTATTTT. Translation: CASSKGLAASGTQYF.

DNA for the CDR3: TGCGCCAGCAGCCAAAGCGGGACAGGGGGCGCGAACTATGGCTACACCTTC. This codes for CASSQSGTGGANYGYTF. The rearrangement joins TRBV5-1 to TRBJ1-2, with TRBD1 matching over 12 bases. The CDR3 totals 17 residues. Germline CDR1 is SGHRS and CDR2 is YFSETQ. The V gene end was trimmed by 4 bases and the J gene end by 2 bases; junction bases not matched to a gene: 9.

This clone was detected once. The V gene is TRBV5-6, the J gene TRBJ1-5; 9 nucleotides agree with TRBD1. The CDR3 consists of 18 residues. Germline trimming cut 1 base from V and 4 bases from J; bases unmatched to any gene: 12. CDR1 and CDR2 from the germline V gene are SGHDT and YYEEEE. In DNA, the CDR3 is TGTGCCAGCAGCTTGCGCAGGACAGGGGTCGGGGAGAATCAGCCCCAGCATTTT. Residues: CASSLRRTGVGENQPQHF.

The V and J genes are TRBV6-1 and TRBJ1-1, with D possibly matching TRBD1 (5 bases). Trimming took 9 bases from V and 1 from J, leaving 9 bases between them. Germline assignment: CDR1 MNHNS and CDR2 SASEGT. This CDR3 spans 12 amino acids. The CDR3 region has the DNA TGTGCCAGTCGACAGCAGAACACTGAAGCTTTCTTT. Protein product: CASRQQNTEAFF.

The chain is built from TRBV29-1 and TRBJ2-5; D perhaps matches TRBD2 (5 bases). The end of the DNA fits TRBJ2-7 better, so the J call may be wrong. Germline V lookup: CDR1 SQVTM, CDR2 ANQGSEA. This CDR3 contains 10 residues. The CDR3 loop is CSVGSDEQYF. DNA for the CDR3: TGCAGCGTTGGTAGCGACGAGCAGTACTTC.

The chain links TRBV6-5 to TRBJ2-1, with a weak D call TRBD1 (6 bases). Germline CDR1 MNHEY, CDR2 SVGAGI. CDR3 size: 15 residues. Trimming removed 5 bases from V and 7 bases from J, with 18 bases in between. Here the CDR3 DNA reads TGTGCCAGCAGTAGACCAAGGACAGTGGGAAATGAGCAGTTCTTC. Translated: CASSRPRTVGNEQFF.

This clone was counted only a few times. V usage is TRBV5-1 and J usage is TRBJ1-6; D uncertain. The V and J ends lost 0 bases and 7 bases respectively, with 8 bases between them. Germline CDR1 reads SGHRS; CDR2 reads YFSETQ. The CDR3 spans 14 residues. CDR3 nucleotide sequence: TGCGCCAGCAGCTTGGCGTCAGAAAATTCACCCCTCCACTTT. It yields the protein CASSLASENSPLHF. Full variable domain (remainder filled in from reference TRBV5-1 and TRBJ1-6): KAGVTQTPRYLIKTRGQQVTLSCSPISGHRSVSWYQQTPGQGLQFLFEYFSETQRNKGNFPGRFSGRQFSNSRSEMNVSTLELGDSALYLCASSLASENSPLHFGNGTRLTVT.

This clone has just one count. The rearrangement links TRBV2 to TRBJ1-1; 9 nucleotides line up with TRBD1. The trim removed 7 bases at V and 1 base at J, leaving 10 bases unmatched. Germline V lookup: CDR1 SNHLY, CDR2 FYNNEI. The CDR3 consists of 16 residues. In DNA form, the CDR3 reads TGTGCCAGCACCCACCTCGGGGACAGGGAGAACACTGAAGCTTTCTTT. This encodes CASTHLGDRENTEAFF.

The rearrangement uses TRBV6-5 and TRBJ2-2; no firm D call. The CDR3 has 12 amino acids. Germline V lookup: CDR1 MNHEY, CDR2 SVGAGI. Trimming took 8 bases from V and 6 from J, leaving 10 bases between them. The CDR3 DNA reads TGTGCCAGCCGGTCTACCGCCGGGGAGCTGTTTTTT. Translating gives CASRSTAGELFF.

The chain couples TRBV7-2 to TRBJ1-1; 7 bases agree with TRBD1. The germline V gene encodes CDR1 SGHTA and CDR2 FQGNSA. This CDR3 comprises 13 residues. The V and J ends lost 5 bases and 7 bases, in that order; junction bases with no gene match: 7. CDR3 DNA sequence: TGTGCCAGCAGCCTAAACAGGGGACGTGAAGCTTTCTTT. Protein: CASSLNRGREAFF.

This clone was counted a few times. This chain's CDR3 is CASSLVIGASAKNIQYF. In DNA form, the CDR3 reads TGTGCCAGCAGCTTAGTAATAGGGGCTTCGGCCAAAAACATTCAGTACTTC. V usage is TRBV11-2 and J usage is TRBJ2-4; D possibly corresponds to TRBD1 (5 bases). The germline gives CDR1 SGHAT, CDR2 FQNNGV. V lost 1 base and J lost 1, with 14 bases in between. The CDR3 totals 17 residues. Looking up the rest from reference TRBV11-2 and TRBJ2-4 gives the full variable domain: EAGVAQSPRYKIIEKRQSVAFWCNPISGHATLYWYQQILGQGPKLLIQFQNNGVVDDSQLPKDRFSAERLKGVDSTLKIQPAKLEDSAVYLCASSLVIGASAKNIQYFGAGTRLSVL.

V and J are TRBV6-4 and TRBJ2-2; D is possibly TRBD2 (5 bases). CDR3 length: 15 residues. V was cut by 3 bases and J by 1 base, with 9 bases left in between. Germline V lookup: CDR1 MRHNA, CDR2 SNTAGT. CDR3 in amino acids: CASSESEGNTGELFF. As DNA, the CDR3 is TGTGCCAGCAGTGAAAGTGAGGGGAACACCGGGGAGCTGTTTTTT.

CDR3 amino acids: CASSREVYGYTF. DNA of the CDR3: TGTGCCAGCAGCCGGGAGGTCTATGGCTACACCTTC. This chain uses TRBV7-9 with TRBJ1-2; D not resolved. The CDR3 covers 12 residues. V lost 5 bases to trimming and J lost 4 bases, with 8 bases between them. Germline loops: CDR1 SEHNR, CDR2 FQNEAQ (reference sequence).

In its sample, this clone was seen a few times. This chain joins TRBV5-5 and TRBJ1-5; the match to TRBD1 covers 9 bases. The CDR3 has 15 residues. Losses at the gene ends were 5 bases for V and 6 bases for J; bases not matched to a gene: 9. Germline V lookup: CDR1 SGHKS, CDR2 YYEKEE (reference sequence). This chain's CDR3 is CASSLRRQGGQPQHF. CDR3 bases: TGTGCCAGCAGTTTACGACGACAGGGGGGTCAGCCCCAGCATTTT.

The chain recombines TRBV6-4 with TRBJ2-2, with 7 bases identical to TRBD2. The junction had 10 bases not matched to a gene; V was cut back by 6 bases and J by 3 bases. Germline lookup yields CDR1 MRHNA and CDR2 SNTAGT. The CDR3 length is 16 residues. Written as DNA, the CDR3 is TGTGCCAGCAGGGGGACGCTTCGGGGGGACACCGGGGAGCTGTTTTTT. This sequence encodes CASRGTLRGDTGELFF.

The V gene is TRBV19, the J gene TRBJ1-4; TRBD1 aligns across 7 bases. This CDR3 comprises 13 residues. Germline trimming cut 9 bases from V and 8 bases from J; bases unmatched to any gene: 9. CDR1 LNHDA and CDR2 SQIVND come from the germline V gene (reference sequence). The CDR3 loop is CASSRGKGEKLFF. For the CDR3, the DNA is TGTGCCAGCTCCAGGGGGAAAGGCGAAAAACTGTTTTTT.

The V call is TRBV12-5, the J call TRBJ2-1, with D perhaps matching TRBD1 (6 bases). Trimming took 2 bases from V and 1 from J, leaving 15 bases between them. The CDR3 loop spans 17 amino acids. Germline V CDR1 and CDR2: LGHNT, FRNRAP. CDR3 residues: CASGLPQGFLSYNEQFF. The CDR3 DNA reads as TGTGCTAGTGGTTTGCCACAGGGCTTCCTTTCCTACAATGAGCAGTTCTTC.

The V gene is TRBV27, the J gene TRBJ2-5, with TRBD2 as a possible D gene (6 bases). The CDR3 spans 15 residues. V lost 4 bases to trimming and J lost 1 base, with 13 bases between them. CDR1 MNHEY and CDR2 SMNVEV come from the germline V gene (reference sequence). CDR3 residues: CASSSRDSFQETQYF. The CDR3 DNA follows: TGTGCCAGCAGTTCCCGGGACTCATTCCAAGAGACCCAGTACTTC.

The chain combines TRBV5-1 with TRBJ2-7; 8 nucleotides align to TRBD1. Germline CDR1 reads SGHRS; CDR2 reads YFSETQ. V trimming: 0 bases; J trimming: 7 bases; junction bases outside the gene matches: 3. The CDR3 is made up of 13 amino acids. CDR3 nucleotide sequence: TGCGCCAGCAGCTTGGTGAGGGACAGGGAGCAGTACTTC. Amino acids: CASSLVRDREQYF. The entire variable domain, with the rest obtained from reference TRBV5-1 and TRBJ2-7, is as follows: KAGVTQTPRYLIKTRGQQVTLSCSPISGHRSVSWYQQTPGQGLQFLFEYFSETQRNKGNFPGRFSGRQFSNSRSEMNVSTLELGDSALYLCASSLVRDREQYFGPGTRLTVT.

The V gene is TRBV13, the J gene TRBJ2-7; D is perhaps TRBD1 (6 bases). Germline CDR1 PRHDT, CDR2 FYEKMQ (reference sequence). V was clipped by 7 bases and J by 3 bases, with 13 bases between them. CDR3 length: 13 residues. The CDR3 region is CASKGGFSYEQYF. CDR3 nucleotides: TGTGCCAGCAAAGGGGGTTTCAGCTACGAGCAGTACTTC. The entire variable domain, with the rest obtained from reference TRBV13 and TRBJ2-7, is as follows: AAGVIQSPRHLIKEKRETATLKCYPIPRHDTVYWYQQGPGQDPQFLISFYEKMQSDKGSIPDRFSAQQFSDYHSELNMSSLELGDSALYFCASKGGFSYEQYFGPGTRLTVT.

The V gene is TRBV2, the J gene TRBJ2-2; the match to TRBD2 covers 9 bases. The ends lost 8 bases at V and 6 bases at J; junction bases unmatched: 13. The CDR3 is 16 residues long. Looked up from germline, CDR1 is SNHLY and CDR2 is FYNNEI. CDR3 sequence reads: CASSTPRLAAPGELFF. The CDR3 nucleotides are TGTGCCAGCTCAACGCCGCGACTAGCGGCCCCCGGGGAGCTGTTTTTT.

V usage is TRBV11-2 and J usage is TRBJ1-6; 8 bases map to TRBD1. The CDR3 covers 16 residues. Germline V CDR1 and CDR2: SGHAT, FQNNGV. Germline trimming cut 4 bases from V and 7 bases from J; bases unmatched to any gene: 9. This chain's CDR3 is CASSSITAGGNSPLHF. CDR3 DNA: TGTGCCAGCAGCTCCATAACGGCAGGGGGCAATTCACCCCTCCACTTT.

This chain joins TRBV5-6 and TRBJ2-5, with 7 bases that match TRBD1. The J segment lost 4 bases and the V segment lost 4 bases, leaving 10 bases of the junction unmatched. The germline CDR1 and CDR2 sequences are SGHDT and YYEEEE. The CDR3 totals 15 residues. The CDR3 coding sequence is TGTGCCAGCAGCACAGGACAGGTAGTAGGAGAGACCCAGTACTTC. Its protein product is CASSTGQVVGETQYF.